This T cell receptor (beta chain) is drawn from a study of T cells after yellow fever vaccination. Whole-study context: The SMART-Seq v4 Ultra Low Input method served to prepare the low-cell-number fractions. Study findings and constraints: A large majority of primary-vaccination clones showed up again after the booster (96% CD4, roughly 88% CD8).

This clonotype showed up many times. The target antigen is unknown. V was pared by 4 bases and J by 10 bases, with 17 bases between. There are 14 residues in the CDR3. The germline gives CDR1 LGHNA, CDR2 YNFKEQ. TCRdb processed the 5' RACE reads anew with MiXCR; each CDR3 protein has one entry. The data contain 150,000 to 200,000 distinct CDR3 sequences, around 9.7% of them singletons. The chain recombines TRBV4-2 with TRBJ2-1; D is unclear. The sequence was collected from a young man who received the YFV17D yellow fever vaccine. The material sequenced was CD8+ T cells sorted from PBMCs, taken 45 days after the yellow fever booster vaccination. The CDR3 region is CASSRTARGAEQFF. The CDR3 DNA sequence: TGTGCCAGCAGCCGTACCGCGCGCGGAGCGGAGCAGTTCTTC.